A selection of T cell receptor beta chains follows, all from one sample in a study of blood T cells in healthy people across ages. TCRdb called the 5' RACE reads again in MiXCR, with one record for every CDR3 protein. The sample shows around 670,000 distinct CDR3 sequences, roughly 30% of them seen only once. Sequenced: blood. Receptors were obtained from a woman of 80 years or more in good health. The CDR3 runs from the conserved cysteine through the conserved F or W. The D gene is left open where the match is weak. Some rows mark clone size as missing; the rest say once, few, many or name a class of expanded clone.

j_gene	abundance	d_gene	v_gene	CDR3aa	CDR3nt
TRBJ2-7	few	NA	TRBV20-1	CSARALSGRGLSSYNEQYF	TGCAGTGCTAGAGCTCTAAGTGGCCGGGGTCTTAGCTCCTACAATGAGCAGTACTTC
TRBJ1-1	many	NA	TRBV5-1	CASSLDVPGRVNTEAFF	TGCGCCAGCAGCTTGGATGTCCCGGGCAGGGTGAACACTGAAGCTTTCTTT
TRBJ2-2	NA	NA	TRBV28	CAGSLWSGPAVNTGELFF	TGTGCCGGCAGTTTATGGTCAGGACCAGCAGTTAACACCGGGGAGCTGTTTTTT
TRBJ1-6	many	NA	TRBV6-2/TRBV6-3	CASGFLFRNSPLHF	TGTGCCAGCGGCTTCCTCTTCAGGAATTCACCCCTCCACTTT
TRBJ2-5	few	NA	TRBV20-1	CSARDWKETQYF	TGCAGTGCTAGAGATTGGAAAGAGACCCAGTACTTC
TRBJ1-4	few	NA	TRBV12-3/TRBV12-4	CASSLGQQLFF	TGTGCCAGCAGTTTAGGGCAGCAACTGTTTTTT
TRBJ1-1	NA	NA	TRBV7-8	CASSRRARLGNTEAFF	TGTGCCAGCAGCAGACGTGCGAGGTTGGGGAACACTGAAGCTTTCTTT
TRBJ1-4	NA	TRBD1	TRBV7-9	CASSYGQVYETNEKLFF	TGTGCCAGCAGCTACGGACAGGTCTACGAAACTAATGAAAAACTGTTTTTT
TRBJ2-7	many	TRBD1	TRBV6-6	CASSYLDRVYEQYF	TGTGCCAGCAGTTACCTGGACAGGGTTTACGAGCAGTACTTC
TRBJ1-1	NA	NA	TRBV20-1	CSARDMNTEAFF	TGCAGTGCTCGGGACATGAACACTGAAGCTTTCTTT
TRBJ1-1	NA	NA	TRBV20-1	CGARGPGTVWTEAFF	TGTGGTGCTAGAGGGCCCGGGACGGTTTGGACTGAAGCTTTCTTT
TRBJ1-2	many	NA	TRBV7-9	CASSLAGNREDYGYTF	TGTGCCAGCAGCTTAGCGGGAAACAGGGAGGACTATGGCTACACCTTC
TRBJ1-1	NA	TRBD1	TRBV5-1	CASSLTQGATEAFF	TGCGCCAGCAGCTTAACTCAGGGGGCCACTGAAGCTTTCTTT
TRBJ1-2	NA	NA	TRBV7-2	CASSARGGESYGYTF	TGTGCCAGCAGCGCCCGGGGAGGGGAGTCCTATGGCTACACCTTC
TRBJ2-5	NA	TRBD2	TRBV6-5	CASSRLAEETQYF	TGTGCCAGCAGTAGACTAGCGGAAGAGACCCAGTACTTC
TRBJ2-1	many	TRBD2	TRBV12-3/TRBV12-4	CASSLVGGLAGINEQFF	TGTGCCAGCAGTTTAGTAGGGGGACTAGCGGGAATAAATGAGCAGTTCTTC
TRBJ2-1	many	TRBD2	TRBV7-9	CASSLSGGATYNEQFF	TGTGCCAGCAGCTTATCGGGGGGGGCGACCTACAATGAGCAGTTCTTC
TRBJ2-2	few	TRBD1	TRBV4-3	CASSQSPTTGGRTGELFF	TGCGCCAGCAGCCAATCCCCAACCACAGGGGGTCGGACCGGGGAGCTGTTTTTT
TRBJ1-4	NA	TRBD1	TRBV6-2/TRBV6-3	CASSYLGTGDHEKLFF	TGTGCCAGCAGTTACCTCGGGACAGGGGACCATGAAAAACTGTTTTTT
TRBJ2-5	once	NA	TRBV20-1	CSALSPRDAEETQYF	TGCAGTGCCCTAAGCCCCCGGGACGCCGAAGAGACCCAGTACTTC
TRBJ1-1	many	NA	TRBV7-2	CASGGLSNTEAFF	TGTGCCAGCGGGGGACTTTCTAACACTGAAGCTTTCTTT
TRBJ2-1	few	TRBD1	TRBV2	CASTNPGQTYNEQFF	TGTGCCAGCACCAACCCGGGACAGACCTACAATGAGCAGTTCTTC
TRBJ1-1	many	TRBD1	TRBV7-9	CASSPRTGLHTEAFF	TGTGCCAGCAGCCCCCGGACAGGGCTACACACTGAAGCTTTCTTT
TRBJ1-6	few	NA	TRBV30	CAWSVDLTGNSPLHF	TGTGCCTGGAGTGTGGACCTAACCGGGAATTCACCCCTCCACTTT
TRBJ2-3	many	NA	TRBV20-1	CSVRVAPDTQYF	TGCAGTGTACGGGTGGCACCGGATACGCAGTATTTT
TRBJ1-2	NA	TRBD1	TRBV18	CASSQQGALYGYTF	TGTGCCAGCTCACAACAGGGGGCCCTCTATGGCTACACCTTC
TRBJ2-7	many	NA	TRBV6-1	CASSAWGRRGPFGNEQYF	TGTGCCAGCAGTGCGTGGGGACGACGGGGGCCTTTCGGCAACGAGCAGTACTTC
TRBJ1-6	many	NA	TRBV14	CASSPLRAAWNSPLHF	TGTGCCAGCAGCCCGCTCCGGGCGGCCTGGAATTCACCCCTCCACTTT
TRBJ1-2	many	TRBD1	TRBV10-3	CAISEGTASPYGYTF	TGTGCCATCAGTGAGGGGACAGCCTCCCCGTATGGCTACACCTTC
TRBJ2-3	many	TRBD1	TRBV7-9	CASRQQGANTDTQYF	TGTGCCAGCAGGCAACAGGGGGCTAACACAGATACGCAGTATTTT
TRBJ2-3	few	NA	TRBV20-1	CSAGLIITDTQYF	TGCAGTGCTGGATTAATCATCACAGATACGCAGTATTTT
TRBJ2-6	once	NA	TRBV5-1	CASSLQVSGANVLTF	TGCGCCAGCAGCTTGCAGGTCTCTGGGGCCAACGTCCTGACTTTC
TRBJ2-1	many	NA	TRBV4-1	CASSQEQRRHPHNEQFF	TGCGCCAGCAGCCAAGAACAAAGACGGCACCCCCACAATGAGCAGTTCTTC
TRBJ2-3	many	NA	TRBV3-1	CASSQAPISTDTQYF	TGTGCCAGCAGCCAAGCCCCAATCAGCACAGATACGCAGTATTTT
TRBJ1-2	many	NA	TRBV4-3	CASSQDPGRDYGYTF	TGCGCCAGCAGCCAAGACCCGGGTCGGGACTATGGCTACACCTTC
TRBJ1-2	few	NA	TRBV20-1	CSATQDNYGYTF	TGCAGTGCAACGCAGGATAACTATGGCTACACCTTC
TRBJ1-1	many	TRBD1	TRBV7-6	CASSIRQGRTEAFF	TGTGCCAGCAGCATAAGACAGGGGCGGACTGAAGCTTTCTTT
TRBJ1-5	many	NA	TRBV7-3	CASSSYPGQPQHF	TGTGCCAGCAGCTCCTACCCGGGACAGCCCCAGCATTTT
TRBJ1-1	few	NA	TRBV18	CASSPSDGNTEAFF	TGTGCCAGCTCACCTTCGGACGGGAACACTGAAGCTTTCTTT
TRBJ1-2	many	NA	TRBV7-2	CASSFGPYYGYTF	TGTGCCAGCAGCTTCGGACCCTACTATGGCTACACCTTC
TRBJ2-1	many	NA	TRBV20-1	CSKARVSTYNEQFF	TGCAGTAAAGCTAGGGTTTCTACCTACAATGAGCAGTTCTTC
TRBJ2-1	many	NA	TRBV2	CASSGATSQVRNEQFF	TGTGCCAGCAGTGGGGCGACTAGTCAGGTTAGAAATGAGCAGTTCTTC
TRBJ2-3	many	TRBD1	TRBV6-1	CASSQTGGPDTQYF	TGTGCCAGCAGTCAGACAGGGGGCCCAGATACGCAGTATTTT
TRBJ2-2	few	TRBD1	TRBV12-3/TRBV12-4	CASTQGQGSGELFF	TGTGCCAGCACCCAGGGACAGGGATCCGGGGAGCTGTTTTTT
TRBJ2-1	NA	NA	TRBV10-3	CAGSRGGDNEQFF	TGTGCCGGGTCCAGGGGGGGGGACAATGAGCAGTTCTTC
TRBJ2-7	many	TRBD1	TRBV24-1	CATSDKGQDEQYF	TGTGCCACCAGTGATAAGGGACAGGACGAGCAGTACTTC
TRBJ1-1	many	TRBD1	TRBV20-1	CSARVTGDTEAFF	TGCAGTGCTAGGGTTACAGGGGACACTGAAGCTTTCTTT
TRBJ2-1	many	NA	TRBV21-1	CASSKEHLKYNEQFF	TGTGCCAGCAGCAAAGAGCACTTGAAATACAATGAGCAGTTCTTC
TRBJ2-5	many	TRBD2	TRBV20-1	CSATGGYQETQYF	TGCAGTGCTACGGGGGGGTACCAAGAGACCCAGTACTTC
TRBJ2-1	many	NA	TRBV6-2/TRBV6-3	CASSYEGLAIEQFF	TGTGCCAGCAGTTACGAGGGGCTAGCCATTGAGCAGTTCTTC
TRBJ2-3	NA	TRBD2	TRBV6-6	CASSYSKRGRTDTQYF	TGTGCCAGCAGTTACTCGAAGCGGGGGCGAACAGATACGCAGTATTTT
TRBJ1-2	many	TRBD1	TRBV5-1	CASSLAGQGGYGYTF	TGCGCCAGCAGCTTGGCGGGACAGGGTGGCTATGGCTACACCTTC
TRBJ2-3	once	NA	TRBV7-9	CASSSLAETQYF	TGTGCCAGCAGCTCCTTAGCGGAAACGCAGTATTTT